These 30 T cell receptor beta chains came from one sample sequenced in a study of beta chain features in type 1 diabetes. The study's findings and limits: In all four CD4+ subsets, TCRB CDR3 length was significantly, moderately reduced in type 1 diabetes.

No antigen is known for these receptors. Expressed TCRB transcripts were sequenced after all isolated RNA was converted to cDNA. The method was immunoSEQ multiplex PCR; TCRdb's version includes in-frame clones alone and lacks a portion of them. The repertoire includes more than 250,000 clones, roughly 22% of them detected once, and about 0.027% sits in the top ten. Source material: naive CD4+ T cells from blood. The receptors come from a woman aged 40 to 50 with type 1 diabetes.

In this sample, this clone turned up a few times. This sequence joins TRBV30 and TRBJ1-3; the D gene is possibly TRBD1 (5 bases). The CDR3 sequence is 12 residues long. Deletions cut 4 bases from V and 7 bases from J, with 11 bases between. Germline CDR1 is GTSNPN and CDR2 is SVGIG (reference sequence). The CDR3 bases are TGTGCCTGGACGCCAGGGAGGAACACCATATATTTT. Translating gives CAWTPGRNTIYF.

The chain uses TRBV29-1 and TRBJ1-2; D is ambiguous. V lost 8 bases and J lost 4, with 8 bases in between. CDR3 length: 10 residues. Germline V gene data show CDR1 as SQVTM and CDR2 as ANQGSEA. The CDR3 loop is CSINSYGYTF. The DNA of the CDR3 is TGCAGCATCAATAGCTATGGCTACACCTTC.

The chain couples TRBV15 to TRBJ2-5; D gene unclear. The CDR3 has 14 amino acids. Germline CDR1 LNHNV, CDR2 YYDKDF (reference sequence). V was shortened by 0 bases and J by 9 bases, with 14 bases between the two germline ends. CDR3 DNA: TGTGCCACCAGCAGAGATAGCACTTCTGCCCCCCAGTACTTC. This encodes CATSRDSTSAPQYF.

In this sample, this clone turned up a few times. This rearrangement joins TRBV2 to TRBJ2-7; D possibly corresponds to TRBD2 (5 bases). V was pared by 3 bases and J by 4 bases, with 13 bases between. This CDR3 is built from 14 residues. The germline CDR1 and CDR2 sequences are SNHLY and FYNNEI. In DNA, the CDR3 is TGTGCCAGCAGTGACCTGCGGGCCAAATACGAGCAGTACTTC. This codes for CASSDLRAKYEQYF.

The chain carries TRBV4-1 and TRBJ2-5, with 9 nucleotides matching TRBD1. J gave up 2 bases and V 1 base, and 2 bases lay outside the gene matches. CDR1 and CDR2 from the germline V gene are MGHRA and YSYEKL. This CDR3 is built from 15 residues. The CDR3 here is CASSQGGTGQETQYF. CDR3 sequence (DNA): TGCGCCAGCAGCCAAGGTGGGACAGGGCAAGAGACCCAGTACTTC.

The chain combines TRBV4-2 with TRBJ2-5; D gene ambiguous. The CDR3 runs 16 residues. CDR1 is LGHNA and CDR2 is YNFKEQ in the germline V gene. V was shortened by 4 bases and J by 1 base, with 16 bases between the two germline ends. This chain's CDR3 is CASSRNTAALQETQYF. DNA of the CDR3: TGTGCCAGCAGCCGAAATACTGCCGCGCTCCAAGAGACCCAGTACTTC.

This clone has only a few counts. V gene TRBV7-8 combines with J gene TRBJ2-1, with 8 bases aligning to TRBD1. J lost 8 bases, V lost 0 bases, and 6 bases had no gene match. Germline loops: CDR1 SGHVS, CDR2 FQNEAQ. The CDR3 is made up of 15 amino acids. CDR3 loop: CASSLARIQGDEQFF. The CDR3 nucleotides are TGTGCCAGCAGCTTAGCGCGTATACAGGGGGATGAGCAGTTCTTC.

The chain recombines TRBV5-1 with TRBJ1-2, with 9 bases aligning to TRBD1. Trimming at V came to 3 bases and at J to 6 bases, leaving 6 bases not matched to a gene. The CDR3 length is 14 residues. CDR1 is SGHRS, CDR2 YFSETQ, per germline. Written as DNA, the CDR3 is TGCGCCAGCAGCTCGGACAGGGGCTGGAATGGCTACACCTTC. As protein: CASSSDRGWNGYTF.

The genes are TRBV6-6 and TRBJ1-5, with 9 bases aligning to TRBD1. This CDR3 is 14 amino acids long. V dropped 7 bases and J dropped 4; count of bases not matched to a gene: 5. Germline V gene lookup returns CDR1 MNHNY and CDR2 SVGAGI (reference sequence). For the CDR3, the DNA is TGTGCCAGCACGGAAGACAGGGGGAATCAGCCCCAGCATTTT. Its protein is CASTEDRGNQPQHF.

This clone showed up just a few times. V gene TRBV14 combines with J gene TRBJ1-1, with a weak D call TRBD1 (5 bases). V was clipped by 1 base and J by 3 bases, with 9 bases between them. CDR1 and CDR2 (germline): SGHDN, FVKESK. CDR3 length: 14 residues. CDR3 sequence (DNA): TGTGCCAGCAGCCAAGCAGGGTTCCACACTGAAGCTTTCTTT. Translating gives CASSQAGFHTEAFF.

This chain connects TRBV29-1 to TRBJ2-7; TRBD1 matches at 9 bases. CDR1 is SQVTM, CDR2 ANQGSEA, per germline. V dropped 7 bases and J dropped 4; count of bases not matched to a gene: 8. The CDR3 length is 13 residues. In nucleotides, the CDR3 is TGCAGCGCCGGGACAGGGCGCCTTTACGAGCAGTACTTC. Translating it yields CSAGTGRLYEQYF.

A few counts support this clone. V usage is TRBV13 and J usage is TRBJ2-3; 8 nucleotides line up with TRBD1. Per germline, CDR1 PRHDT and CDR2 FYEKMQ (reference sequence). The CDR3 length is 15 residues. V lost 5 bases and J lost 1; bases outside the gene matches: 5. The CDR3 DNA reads TGTGCCAGCAGCCCAGGGGGCGGACGCACAGATACGCAGTATTTT. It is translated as CASSPGGGRTDTQYF.

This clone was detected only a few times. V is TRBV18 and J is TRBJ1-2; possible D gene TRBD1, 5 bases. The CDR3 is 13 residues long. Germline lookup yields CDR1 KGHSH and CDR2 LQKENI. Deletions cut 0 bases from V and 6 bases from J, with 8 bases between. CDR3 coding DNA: TGTGCCAGCTCACCACCAGGGGCGGATGGCTACACCTTC. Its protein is CASSPPGADGYTF.

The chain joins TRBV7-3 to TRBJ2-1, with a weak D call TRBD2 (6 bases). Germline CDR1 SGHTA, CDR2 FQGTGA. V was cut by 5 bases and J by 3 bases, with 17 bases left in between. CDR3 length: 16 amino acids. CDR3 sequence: CASSLSGTPLYNEQFF. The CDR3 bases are TGTGCCAGCAGCCTTAGCGGAACCCCCCTCTACAATGAGCAGTTCTTC.

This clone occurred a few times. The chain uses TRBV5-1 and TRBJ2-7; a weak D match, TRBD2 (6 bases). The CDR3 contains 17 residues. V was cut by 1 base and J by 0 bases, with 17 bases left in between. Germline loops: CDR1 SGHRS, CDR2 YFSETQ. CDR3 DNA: TGCGCCAGCAGCTTGTCACTAGCAGGAACAAGCTCCTACGAGCAGTACTTC. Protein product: CASSLSLAGTSSYEQYF.

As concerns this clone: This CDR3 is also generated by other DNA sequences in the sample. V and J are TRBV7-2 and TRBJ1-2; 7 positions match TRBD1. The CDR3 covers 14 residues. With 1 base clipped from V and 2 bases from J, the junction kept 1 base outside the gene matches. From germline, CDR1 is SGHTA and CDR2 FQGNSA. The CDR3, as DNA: TGTGCCAGCAGCTTAGGGACAGGCAACTATGGCTACACCTTC. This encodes CASSLGTGNYGYTF.

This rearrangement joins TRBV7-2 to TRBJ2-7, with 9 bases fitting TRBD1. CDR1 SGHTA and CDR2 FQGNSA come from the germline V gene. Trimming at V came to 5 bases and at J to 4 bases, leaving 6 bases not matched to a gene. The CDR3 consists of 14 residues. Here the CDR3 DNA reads TGTGCCAGCAGCACCGGGACAGGGTTATACGAGCAGTACTTC. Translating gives CASSTGTGLYEQYF. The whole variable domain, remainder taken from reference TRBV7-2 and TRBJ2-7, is GAGVSQSPSNKVTEKGKDVELRCDPISGHTALYWYRQSLGQGLEFLIYFQGNSAPDKSGLPSDRFSAERTGGSVSTLTIQRTQQEDSAVYLCASSTGTGLYEQYFGPGTRLTVT.

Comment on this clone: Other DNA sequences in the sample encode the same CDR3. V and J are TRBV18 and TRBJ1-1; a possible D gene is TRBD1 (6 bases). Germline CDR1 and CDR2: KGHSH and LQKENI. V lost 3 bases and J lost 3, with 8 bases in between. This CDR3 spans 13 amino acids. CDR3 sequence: CASSPSGDTEAFF. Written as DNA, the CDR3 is TGTGCCAGCTCACCTTCAGGGGACACTGAAGCTTTCTTT.

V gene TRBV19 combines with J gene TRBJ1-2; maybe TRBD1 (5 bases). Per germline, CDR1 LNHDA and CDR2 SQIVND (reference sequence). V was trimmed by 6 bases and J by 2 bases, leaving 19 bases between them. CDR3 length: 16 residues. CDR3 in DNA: TGTGCCAGTAGCGCTTGGGGTAGGGGCGCGAACTATGGCTACACCTTC. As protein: CASSAWGRGANYGYTF. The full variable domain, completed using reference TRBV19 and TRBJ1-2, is DGGITQSPKYLFRKEGQNVTLSCEQNLNHDAMYWYRQDPGQGLRLIYYSQIVNDFQKGDIAEGYSVSREKKESFPLTVTSAQKNPTAFYLCASSAWGRGANYGYTFGSGTRLTVV.

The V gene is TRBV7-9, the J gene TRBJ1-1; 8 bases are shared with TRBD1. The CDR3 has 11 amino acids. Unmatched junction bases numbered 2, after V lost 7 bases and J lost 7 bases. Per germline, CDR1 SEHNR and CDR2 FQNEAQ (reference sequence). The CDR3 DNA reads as TGTGCCAGCACGACAGGGGTTGAAGCTTTCTTT. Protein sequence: CASTTGVEAFF.

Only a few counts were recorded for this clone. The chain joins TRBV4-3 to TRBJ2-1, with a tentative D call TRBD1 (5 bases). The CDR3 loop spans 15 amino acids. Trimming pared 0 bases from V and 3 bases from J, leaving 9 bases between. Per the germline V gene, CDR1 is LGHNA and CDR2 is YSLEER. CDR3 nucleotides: TGCGCCAGCAGCCAAGAAGCAGGGTACTACAATGAGCAGTTCTTC. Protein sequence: CASSQEAGYYNEQFF.

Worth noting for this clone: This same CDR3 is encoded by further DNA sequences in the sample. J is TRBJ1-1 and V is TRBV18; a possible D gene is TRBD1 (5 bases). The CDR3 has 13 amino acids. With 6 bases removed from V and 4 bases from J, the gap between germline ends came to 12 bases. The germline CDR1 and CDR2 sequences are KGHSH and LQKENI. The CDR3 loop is CASSPQGGTEAFF. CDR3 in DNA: TGTGCCAGCTCTCCCCAGGGAGGCACTGAAGCTTTCTTT.

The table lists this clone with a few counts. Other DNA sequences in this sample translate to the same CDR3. CDR3 DNA: TGTGCCAGCAGCGTAGGGCAGTCGAACACTGAAGCTTTCTTT. This sequence encodes CASSVGQSNTEAFF. The chain has TRBV7-9 and TRBJ1-1; D is ambiguous. V lost 5 bases and J 1 base, leaving 11 bases between the germline ends. Looked up from germline, CDR1 is SEHNR and CDR2 is FQNEAQ (reference sequence). This CDR3 has 14 residues.

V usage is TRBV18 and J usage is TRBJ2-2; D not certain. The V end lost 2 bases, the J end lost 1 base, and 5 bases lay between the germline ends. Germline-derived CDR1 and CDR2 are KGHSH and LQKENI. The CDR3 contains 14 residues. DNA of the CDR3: TGTGCCAGCTCACCAAGACAGAACACCGGGGAGCTGTTTTTT. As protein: CASSPRQNTGELFF.

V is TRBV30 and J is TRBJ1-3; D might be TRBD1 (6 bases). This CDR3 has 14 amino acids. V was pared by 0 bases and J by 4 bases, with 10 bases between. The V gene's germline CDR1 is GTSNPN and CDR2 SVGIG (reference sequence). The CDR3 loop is CAWSVHRAGNTIYF. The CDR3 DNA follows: TGTGCCTGGAGTGTACACAGGGCCGGAAACACCATATATTTT.

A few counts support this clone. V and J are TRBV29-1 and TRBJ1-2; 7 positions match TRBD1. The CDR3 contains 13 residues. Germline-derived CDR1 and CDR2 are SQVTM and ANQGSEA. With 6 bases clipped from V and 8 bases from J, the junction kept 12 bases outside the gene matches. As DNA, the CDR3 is TGCAGCGTCCGGGAGGGGGCAGGGGACGGCTACACCTTC. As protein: CSVREGAGDGYTF.

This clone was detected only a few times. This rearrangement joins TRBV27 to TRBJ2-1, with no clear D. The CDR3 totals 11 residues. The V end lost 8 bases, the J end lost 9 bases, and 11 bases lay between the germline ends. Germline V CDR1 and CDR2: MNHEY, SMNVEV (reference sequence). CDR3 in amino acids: CASGLAGEQFF. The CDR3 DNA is TGTGCCAGCGGGTTAGCCGGTGAGCAGTTCTTC.

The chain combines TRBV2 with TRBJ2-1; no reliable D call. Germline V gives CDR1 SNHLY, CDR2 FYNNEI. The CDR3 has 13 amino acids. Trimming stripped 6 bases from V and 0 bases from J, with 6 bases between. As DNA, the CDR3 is TGTGCCAGCAGCCGACTCTCCTACAATGAGCAGTTCTTC. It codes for CASSRLSYNEQFF.

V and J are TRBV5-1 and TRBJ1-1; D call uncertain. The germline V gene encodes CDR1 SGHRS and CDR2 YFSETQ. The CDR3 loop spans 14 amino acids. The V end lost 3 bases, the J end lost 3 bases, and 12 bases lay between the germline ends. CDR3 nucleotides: TGCGCCAGCAGCTCGGGGTCCGCAGACACTGAAGCTTTCTTT. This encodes CASSSGSADTEAFF.

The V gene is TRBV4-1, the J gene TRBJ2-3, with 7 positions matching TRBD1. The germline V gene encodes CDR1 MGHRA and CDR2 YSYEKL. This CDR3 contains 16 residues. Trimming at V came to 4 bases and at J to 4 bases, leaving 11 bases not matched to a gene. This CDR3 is CASSRERGRVADTQYF. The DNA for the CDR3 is TGCGCCAGCAGCCGTGAAAGGGGGCGCGTCGCAGATACGCAGTATTTT.